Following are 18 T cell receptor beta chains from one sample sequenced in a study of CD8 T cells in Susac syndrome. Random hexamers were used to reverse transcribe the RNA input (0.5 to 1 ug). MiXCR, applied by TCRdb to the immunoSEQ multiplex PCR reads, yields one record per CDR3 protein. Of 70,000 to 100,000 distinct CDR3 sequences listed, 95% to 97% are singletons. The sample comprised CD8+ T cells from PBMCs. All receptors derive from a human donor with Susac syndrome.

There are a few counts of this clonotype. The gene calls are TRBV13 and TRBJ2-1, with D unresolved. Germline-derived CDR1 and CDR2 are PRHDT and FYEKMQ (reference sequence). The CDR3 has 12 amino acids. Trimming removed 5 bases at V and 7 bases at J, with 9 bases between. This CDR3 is CASSPSRNEQFF. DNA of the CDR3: TGTGCCAGCAGCCCCTCGCGGAATGAGCAGTTCTTC.

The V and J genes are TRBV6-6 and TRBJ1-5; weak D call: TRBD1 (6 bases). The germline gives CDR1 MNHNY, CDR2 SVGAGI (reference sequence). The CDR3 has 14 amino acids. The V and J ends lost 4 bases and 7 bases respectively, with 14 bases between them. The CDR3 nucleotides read TGTGCCAGCAGTTGGGGGGCTGGAAAACAGCCCCAGCATTTT. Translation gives CASSWGAGKQPQHF.

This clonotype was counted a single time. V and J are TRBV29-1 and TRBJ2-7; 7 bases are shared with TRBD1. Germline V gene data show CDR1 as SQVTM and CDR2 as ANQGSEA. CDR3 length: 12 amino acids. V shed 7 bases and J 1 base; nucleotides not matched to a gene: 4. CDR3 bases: TGCAGCGCCCGGGGACAGTCCTACGAGCAGTACTTC. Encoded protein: CSARGQSYEQYF.

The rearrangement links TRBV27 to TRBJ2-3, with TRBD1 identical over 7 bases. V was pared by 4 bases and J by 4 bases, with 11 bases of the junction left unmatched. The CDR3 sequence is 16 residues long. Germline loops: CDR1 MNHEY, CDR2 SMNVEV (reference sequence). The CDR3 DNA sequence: TGTGCCAGCAGTTCGAGCAGTGGACAGGCAGCAGATACGCAGTATTTT. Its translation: CASSSSSGQAADTQYF.

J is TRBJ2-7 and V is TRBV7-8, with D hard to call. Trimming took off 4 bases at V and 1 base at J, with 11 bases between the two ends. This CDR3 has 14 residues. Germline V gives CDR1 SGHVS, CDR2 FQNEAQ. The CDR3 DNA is TGTGCCAGCAGCTCAGCATTACGTTCCTACGAGCAGTACGTC. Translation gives CASSSALRSYEQYV.

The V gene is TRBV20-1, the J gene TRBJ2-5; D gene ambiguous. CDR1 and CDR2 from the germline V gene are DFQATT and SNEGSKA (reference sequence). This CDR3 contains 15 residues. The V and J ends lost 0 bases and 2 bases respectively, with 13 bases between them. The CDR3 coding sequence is TGCAGTGCTAGAGATCGTGTCTGGTTACAAGAGACCCAGTACTTC. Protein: CSARDRVWLQETQYF.

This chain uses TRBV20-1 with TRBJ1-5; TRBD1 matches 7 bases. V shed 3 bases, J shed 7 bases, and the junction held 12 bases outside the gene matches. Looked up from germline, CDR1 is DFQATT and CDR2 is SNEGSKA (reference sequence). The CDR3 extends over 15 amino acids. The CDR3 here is CSASFDREGGQPQHF. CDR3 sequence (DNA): TGCAGTGCTAGTTTCGACAGGGAGGGAGGACAGCCCCAGCATTTT.

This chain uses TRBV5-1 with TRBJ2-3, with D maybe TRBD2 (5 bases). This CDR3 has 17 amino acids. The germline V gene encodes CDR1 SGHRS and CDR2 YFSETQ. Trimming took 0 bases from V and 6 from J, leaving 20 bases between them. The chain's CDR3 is CASSLEVWPPWEDTQYF. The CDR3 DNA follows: TGCGCCAGCAGCTTGGAGGTGTGGCCCCCCTGGGAGGATACGCAGTATTTT.

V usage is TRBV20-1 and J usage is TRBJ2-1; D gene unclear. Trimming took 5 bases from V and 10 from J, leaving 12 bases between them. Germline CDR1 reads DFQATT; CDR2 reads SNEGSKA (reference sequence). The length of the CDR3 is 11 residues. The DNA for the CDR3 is TGCAGTGCTGAGTACAGATGGGAGCAGTTCTTC. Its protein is CSAEYRWEQFF.

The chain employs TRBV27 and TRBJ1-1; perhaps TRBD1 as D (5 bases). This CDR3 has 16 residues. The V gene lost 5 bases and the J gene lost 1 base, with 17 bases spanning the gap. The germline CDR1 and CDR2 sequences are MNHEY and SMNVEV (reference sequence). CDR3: CASSPGTLLGNTEAFF. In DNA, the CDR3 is TGTGCCAGCAGTCCTGGGACCCTGCTCGGGAACACTGAAGCTTTCTTT.

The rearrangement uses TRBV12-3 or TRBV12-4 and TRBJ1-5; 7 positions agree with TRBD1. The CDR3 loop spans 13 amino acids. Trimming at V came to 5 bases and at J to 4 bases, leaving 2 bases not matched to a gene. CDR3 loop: CASSQQGNQPQHF. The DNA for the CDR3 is TGTGCCAGCAGTCAACAGGGGAATCAGCCCCAGCATTTT.

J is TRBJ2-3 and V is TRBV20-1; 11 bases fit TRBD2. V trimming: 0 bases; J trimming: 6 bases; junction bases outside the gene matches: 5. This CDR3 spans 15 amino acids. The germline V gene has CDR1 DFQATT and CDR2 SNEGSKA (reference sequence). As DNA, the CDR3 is TGCAGTGCTAGAGAACTAGCGGGAGAACTGGATACGCAGTATTTT. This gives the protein CSARELAGELDTQYF.

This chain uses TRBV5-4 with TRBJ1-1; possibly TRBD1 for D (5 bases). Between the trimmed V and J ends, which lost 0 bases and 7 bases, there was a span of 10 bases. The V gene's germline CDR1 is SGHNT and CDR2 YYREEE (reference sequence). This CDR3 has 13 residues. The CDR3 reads CASSLDSGNEAFF. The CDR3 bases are TGTGCCAGCAGCTTGGATTCAGGGAATGAAGCTTTCTTT. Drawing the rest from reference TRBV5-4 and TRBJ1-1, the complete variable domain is ETGVTQSPTHLIKTRGQQVTLRCSSQSGHNTVSWYQQALGQGPQFIFQYYREEENGRGNFPPRFSGLQFPNYSSELNVNALELDDSALYLCASSLDSGNEAFFGQGTRLTVV.

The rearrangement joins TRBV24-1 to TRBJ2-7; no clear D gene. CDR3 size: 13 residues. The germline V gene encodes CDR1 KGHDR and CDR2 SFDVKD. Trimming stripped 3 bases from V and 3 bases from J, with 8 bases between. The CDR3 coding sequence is TGTGCCACCAGTGATCCCCCAGGCTACGAGCAGTACTTC. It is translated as CATSDPPGYEQYF.

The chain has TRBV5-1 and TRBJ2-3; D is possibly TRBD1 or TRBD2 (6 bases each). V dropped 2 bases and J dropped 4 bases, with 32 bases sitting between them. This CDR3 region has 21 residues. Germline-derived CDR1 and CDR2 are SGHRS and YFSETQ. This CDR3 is CASSFTGPPRVIADRSDTQYF. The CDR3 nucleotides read TGCGCCAGCAGCTTCACGGGCCCTCCCAGGGTAATAGCGGACAGATCAGATACGCAGTATTTT.

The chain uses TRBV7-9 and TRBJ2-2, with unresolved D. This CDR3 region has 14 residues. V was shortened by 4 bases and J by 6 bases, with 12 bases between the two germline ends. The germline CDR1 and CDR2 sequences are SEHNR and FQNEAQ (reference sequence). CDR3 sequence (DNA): TGTGCCAGCAGCTCGTCGCCCCACGCCGGGGAGCTGTTTTTT. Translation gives CASSSSPHAGELFF.

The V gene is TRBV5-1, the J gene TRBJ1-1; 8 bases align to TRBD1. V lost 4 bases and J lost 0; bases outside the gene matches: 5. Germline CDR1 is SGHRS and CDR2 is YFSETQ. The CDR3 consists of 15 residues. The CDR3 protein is CASSGGTGMNTEAFF. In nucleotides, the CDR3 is TGCGCCAGCAGCGGAGGGACAGGAATGAACACTGAAGCTTTCTTT.

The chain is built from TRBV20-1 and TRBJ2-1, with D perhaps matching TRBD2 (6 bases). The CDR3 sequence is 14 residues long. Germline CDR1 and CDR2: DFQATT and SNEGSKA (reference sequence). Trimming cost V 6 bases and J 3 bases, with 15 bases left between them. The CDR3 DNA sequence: TGCAGTGCCCCACCCGGGACTGACTACAATGAGCAGTTCTTC. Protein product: CSAPPGTDYNEQFF.